A selection of T cell receptor beta chains follows, all from one sample in a study of cytomegalovirus exposure and HLA in healthy donors. Some clones are missing from TCRdb's copy, which holds only in-frame ones; the method was immunoSEQ multiplex PCR. Among about 190,000 clones listed, roughly 80% were seen once. The material sequenced was PBMCs. The receptors were gathered from a male donor in good health and CMV-seronegative. Both conserved end residues are part of each CDR3. D genes are given only for firm matches. Not every row has a clone size; where given, it reads once, few, many or a size class.

j_call,d_call,clone_size,v_call,cdr3_aa,cdr3_nt
TRBJ1-3,TRBD1,.,TRBV19,CASSRPGGGTGNTIYF,TGTGCCAGTAGCCGGCCAGGGGGCGGAACTGGAAACACCATATATTTT
TRBJ1-6,.,many,TRBV5-6,CASRTRGGRNSPLHF,TGTGCCAGCAGGACTCGGGGGGGGCGGAATTCACCCCTCCACTTT
TRBJ1-1,.,few,TRBV19,CATHRDPSTEAFF,TGTGCCACCCACAGAGACCCAAGCACTGAAGCTTTCTTT
TRBJ1-4,.,.,TRBV25-1,CASRRGTNEKLFF,TGTGCCAGCAGGCGGGGCACTAATGAAAAACTGTTTTTT
TRBJ2-5,TRBD2,.,TRBV7-2,CASSETSGSVKTQYF,TGTGCCAGCAGCGAAACTAGCGGGAGTGTGAAGACCCAGTACTTC
TRBJ1-4,TRBD1,few,TRBV28,CASSLDREGEKLFF,TGTGCCAGCAGTCTGGACAGGGAAGGGGAAAAACTGTTTTTT
TRBJ1-2,TRBD1,.,TRBV9,CASSPLDRGGYGYTF,TGTGCCAGCAGCCCGCTGGACAGGGGCGGCTATGGCTACACCTTC
TRBJ1-2,.,.,TRBV5-6,CASSYQTDGYTF,TGTGCCAGCAGCTACCAAACGGATGGCTACACCTTC
TRBJ1-1,TRBD1,.,TRBV6-1,CASSEGQGSRAFF,TGTGCCAGCAGTGAAGGACAGGGGAGCCGGGCTTTCTTT
TRBJ1-1,TRBD1,few,TRBV29-1,CSVKQGMDTEAFF,TGCAGCGTTAAACAGGGGATGGACACTGAAGCTTTCTTT
TRBJ2-1,TRBD1,few,TRBV5-6,CASSSGTGGFGEQFF,TGTGCCAGCAGCTCCGGGACAGGGGGGTTCGGGGAGCAGTTCTTC
TRBJ1-5,TRBD1,.,TRBV5-6,CASTRGYRGRNQPQHF,TGTGCCAGCACCCGAGGTTACAGGGGGCGGAATCAGCCCCAGCATTTT
TRBJ2-7,TRBD1,once,TRBV7-3,CSSSYGQGPVLF,TGTTCCAGCAGCTACGGACAGGGCCCCGTCCTCTTC
TRBJ2-5,.,.,TRBV18,CASSPYGGPQETQYF,TGTGCCAGCTCGCCTTATGGGGGCCCCCAAGAGACCCAGTACTTC
TRBJ2-7,TRBD1,.,TRBV15,CATSRDRQGAEQYF,TGTGCCACCAGCAGAGATCGACAGGGGGCCGAGCAGTACTTC
TRBJ2-5,.,.,TRBV5-4,CASSLDRVLSGETQYF,TGTGCCAGCAGCTTGGACAGGGTTTTATCGGGAGAGACCCAGTACTTC
TRBJ2-7,.,.,TRBV9,CASSVTGGVDEQYF,TGTGCCAGCAGCGTCACAGGGGGGGTCGACGAGCAGTACTTC
TRBJ2-3,TRBD2,.,TRBV6-6,CASSPGLAGGADTQYF,TGTGCCAGCAGTCCCGGACTAGCGGGAGGTGCAGATACGCAGTATTTT
TRBJ2-3,TRBD2,.,TRBV19,CASRPGTSGGRTDTQYF,TGTGCCAGTAGACCCGGGACTAGCGGGGGGCGCACAGATACGCAGTATTTT
TRBJ2-7,.,.,TRBV28,CASSLGTLTYEQYF,TGTGCCAGCAGTTTGGGCACTCTCACCTACGAGCAGTACTTC
TRBJ2-1,TRBD2,.,TRBV11-1,CASTAGAPGNEQFF,TGTGCCAGCACCGCGGGAGCCCCTGGGAATGAGCAGTTCTTC
TRBJ1-4,.,.,TRBV4-1,CASSDVRSTIRLFF,TGCGCCAGCAGCGATGTGCGATCCACCATACGACTGTTTTTT
TRBJ1-5,.,.,TRBV5-1,CASSLDGTSNQPQHF,TGCGCCAGCAGCTTGGATGGTACAAGCAATCAGCCCCAGCATTTT
TRBJ2-4,TRBD2,few,TRBV6-6,CASRLAGDLAKNIQYF,TGTGCCAGCCGACTAGCGGGAGATTTAGCCAAAAACATTCAGTACTTC
TRBJ1-2,.,.,TRBV27,CASSLSRQSAGNYGYTF,TGTGCCAGCAGTTTATCGAGGCAGAGCGCCGGTAACTATGGCTACACCTTC
TRBJ2-1,.,.,TRBV7-9,CASSLARDIPFLSYNEQFF,TGTGCCAGCAGCTTAGCACGGGACATTCCCTTTCTCTCCTACAATGAGCAGTTCTTC
TRBJ2-7,.,.,TRBV11-2,CASSLDRTFEQYF,TGTGCCAGCAGCTTAGATCGGACATTCGAGCAGTACTTC
TRBJ2-7,.,.,TRBV4-1,CASSQDASYEQYF,TGCGCCAGCAGCCAAGATGCCAGCTACGAGCAGTACTTC
TRBJ2-7,TRBD1,.,TRBV5-1,CASSYRDSPYEQYF,TGCGCCAGCAGCTACCGGGACAGCCCCTACGAGCAGTACTTC
TRBJ2-7,.,.,TRBV4-2,CASSQDSFSGNEQYF,TGTGCCAGCAGCCAAGATTCCTTTTCGGGGAACGAGCAGTACTTC
TRBJ2-7,TRBD2,.,TRBV5-4,CASSLSTSGKYEQYF,TGTGCCAGCAGCTTGTCGACTAGCGGGAAGTACGAGCAGTACTTC
TRBJ2-5,TRBD2,once,TRBV5-4,CASSRTGLAMGETQYF,TGTGCCAGCAGCCGCACGGGACTAGCCATGGGGGAGACCCAGTACTTC
TRBJ2-3,TRBD1,.,TRBV14,CASSRRTGGTDTQYF,TGTGCCAGCAGCCGCCGGACAGGGGGCACAGATACGCAGTATTTT
TRBJ1-2,.,.,TRBV2,CASSEALVQGAVGYTF,TGTGCCAGCAGTGAAGCGCTTGTGCAGGGCGCGGTGGGCTACACCTTC
TRBJ2-7,.,.,TRBV21-1,CASSKGRDRGYSYEQYF,TGTGCCAGCAGCAAAGGGAGAGACAGGGGCTACTCCTACGAGCAGTACTTC
TRBJ1-1,.,.,TRBV15,CATSRDRVNTEAFF,TGTGCCACCAGCAGAGATCGGGTGAACACTGAAGCTTTCTTT
TRBJ1-1,.,few,TRBV7-9,CASSYRGGSTEAFF,TGTGCCAGCAGCTATCGCGGGGGGAGCACTGAAGCTTTCTTT
TRBJ1-1,TRBD1,.,TRBV29-1,CSVVNQGGNTEAFF,TGCAGCGTTGTAAACCAGGGGGGGAACACTGAAGCTTTCTTT
TRBJ2-7,TRBD2,.,TRBV7-9,CASSTQRTSGSYYEQYF,TGTGCCAGCAGCACTCAAAGGACTAGCGGGAGTTACTACGAGCAGTACTTC
TRBJ2-5,.,few,TRBV11-2,CASSFSGVGETQYF,TGTGCCAGCAGCTTTTCGGGAGTGGGCGAGACCCAGTACTTC
TRBJ2-1,TRBD2,.,TRBV10-3,CAISALAGELNEQFF,TGTGCCATCAGTGCGCTAGCGGGGGAGCTCAATGAGCAGTTCTTC
TRBJ2-7,TRBD2,.,TRBV4-3,CASSQVGTSHGEQYF,TGCGCCAGCAGCCAAGTGGGGACTAGTCACGGCGAGCAGTACTTC
TRBJ1-5,TRBD1,.,TRBV19,CASSTHEGQGNQPQHF,TGTGCCAGTAGTACCCACGAGGGACAGGGGAATCAGCCCCAGCATTTT
TRBJ2-6,.,.,TRBV9,CASSPGGGANVLPF,TGTGCCAGCAGCCCGGGTGGGGGGGCCAACGTCCTGCCTTTC
TRBJ2-7,TRBD2,once,TRBV5-4,CASTPGLVSYEQYF,TGTGCCAGCACTCCGGGACTAGTCTCCTACGAGCAGTACTTC
TRBJ2-2,.,.,TRBV7-9,CSSSPFPGELFF,TGTTCCAGCAGCCCTTTTCCCGGGGAGCTGTTTTTT
TRBJ2-1,.,.,TRBV14,CASSQQQGYNEQFF,TGTGCCAGCAGCCAACAACAGGGCTACAATGAGCAGTTCTTC
TRBJ2-1,TRBD2,.,TRBV30,CAWVGRLGLADSYNEQFF,TGTGCCTGGGTGGGGAGACTGGGACTAGCGGATTCCTACAATGAGCAGTTCTTC